This section outlines one TCR beta chain sequence together with its context. The antigen this receptor binds is unknown. Base qualities are missing; no much larger clone stands one base away. A patient counted as having stable Graves' hyperthyroidism if no progression to ophthalmopathy occurred over 18 months of follow-up. Hyperthyroidism patients were aged 18 to 65 years and newly diagnosed, with disease duration of less than 2 months. The study excluded patients with uncontrolled infections, other autoimmune diseases, pregnancy or lactation. Diagnoses were based on clinical symptoms, serum thyroxine and TRAb, thyroid ultrasound and orbital computed tomography. Total RNA was extracted with Trizol reagent, and quality was checked on an Agilent 2100 Bioanalyzer. These data originate in a study of T cells in Graves' hyperthyroidism and ophthalmopathy (dated by TCRdb to the late 2010s). With respect to the entire study: A discovery cohort of about 100 patients, about 44 with Graves' ophthalmopathy and 55 to 60 with stable Graves' hyperthyroidism, was used to find distinguishing TCR V-J signatures. An independent validation cohort of under 20 hyperthyroidism patients and about 16 patients who later progressed to ophthalmopathy tested prospective prediction of ophthalmopathy. The 75 to 100 discovery patients were randomly split 7:3 into training and test sets. The study also compared thyroid tissue and blood T-cell repertoires from over 5 Graves' hyperthyroidism patients. Once sampling was done, hyperthyroidism patients were given methimazole at a starting dose of 30 mg daily, whereas ophthalmopathy patients were given high-dose intravenous methylprednisolone. The paper describes TCR Vbeta CDR3 sequencing of about 140 peripheral blood samples, made up of fewer than 50 ophthalmopathy patients, some 76 hyperthyroidism patients and 17 progressor patients.

Broader findings and caveats from the paper: Blood samples also contained most of the expanded thyroid clonotypes (frequency above 0.001), which suggests that blood repertoires may reflect thyroid immune responses. No statistical method was used to fix the sample size in advance, and group allocation was not hidden from the investigators. Ophthalmopathy was separated from stable hyperthyroidism by a 13 V-J signature model, with around 90% sensitivity and roughly 81% specificity obtained in cross-validation and 80%/75% obtained in testing. In validation, the model predicted progression to ophthalmopathy a median of roughly 6.1 months before onset, with about 70% sensitivity and roughly 72% specificity.

TCR beta CDR3 regions were amplified from RNA transcripts. The TCR CDR3 was subjected to a first round of RT-PCR using the HTBI primer set and the Qiagen OneStep RT-PCR kit. Libraries were constructed in a second round of multiplex PCR, after which size selection and purification were performed. Paired-end sequencing of the libraries was performed with 100 bp reads on an Illumina HiSeq2000. For the original study's pipeline: SOAPnuke was used to process the raw data, removing reads that contained adapters or uncalled bases, had a mean Phred below 15, or lacked an exact match to the constant primer or identifier. COPE v1.2.5 was used to merge the high-quality paired reads, and each unique nucleotide sequence was defined as a clonotype. MiTCR v1.1 was used to align the clonotypes against IMGT TRBV, TRBD and TRBJ reference segments. Only V-J combinations with frequency above 0.0001, covering approximately 99% of repertoires, were analysed. The TCS score was defined as the ratio of F50 (clonal expansion) to E x V (chaos), calculated using BLOSUM62-based TCRdist between CDR3 peptides within each V-J. Welch's t-statistics and random forest reduced 514 V-J features to 10 to 15, which were used in a naive Bayes classifier (R e1071). The Morisita-Horn index was used to measure how similar the thyroid and blood repertoires were. TCRdb applied fastp at Q25 and MiXCR to the public reads, then kept only in-frame beta chains. Each record represents a unique CDR3 protein, reported with the most common genes and DNA among its rows. The V and J calls here are based on TCRdb, not the publication. Recorded for this sample are about 540,000 distinct CDR3 sequences; 46% of them occurred a single time. The top ten clones comprise around 7.7% of the sample.

Sequenced sample: peripheral blood or thyroid tissue (not recorded which). The source is a woman between 18 and 30 years old with Graves' hyperthyroidism.

For the CDR3, the sequence is CSVPGTGRAPETQYF. The sequence in DNA is TGCAGCGTACCCGGGACCGGGAGGGCCCCAGAGACCCAGTACTTC. Recombination connected TRBV29-1 to TRBJ2-5, with 8 central nucleotides matching TRBD2. CDR1 SQVTM and CDR2 ANQGSEA are derived from the germline V gene. Compared with germline, V lacks 6 bases and J lacks 4 bases; bases without a gene match: 13. The CDR3 measures 15 amino acids from cysteine to phenylalanine. The only DNA kept is the CDR3, 45 bases in frame from the first base.